This TCR beta chain was identified in a study of post-analysis software for immune sequencing data. At the level of the study: The study covered relapsing-remitting, secondary progressive and progressive-relapsing courses of multiple sclerosis. General observations from the study: Strong co-clustering by F measure was evident for samples that had been prepared in the same batch. The five TRBV segments detected at higher frequency in patients than in controls included TRBV5-6, TRBV5-1 and TRBV20-1. Multiple sclerosis patients had significantly lower normalized Chao1 diversity than controls.

Prepared libraries of TCR beta cDNA carried unique molecular identifiers. There were 1 to 10 million T cells, and around 500,000 cDNA molecules came from them. In TCRdb, the PCR reads were re-called with MiXCR into one record per CDR3 protein. The sample lists approximately 460,000 distinct CDR3 sequences; 40% to 55% were seen once. Germline CDR1 is MNHEY and CDR2 is SVGAGI. The CDR3 totals 15 residues. Between the trimmed V and J ends, which lost 2 bases and 6 bases, there was a span of 16 bases. About this clonotype itself: Its antigen is as yet unknown.

Sequenced input: blood. The chain uses TRBV6-5 and TRBJ2-5, with D possibly being TRBD2 (7 bases). This receptor was identified in a girl between 5 and 17 years old with multiple sclerosis. The CDR3 nucleotides are TGTGCCAGCAGTTACGGGGGGGGCGCGGAAAAGACCCAGTACTTC. It encodes CASSYGGGAEKTQYF.